The rows below give T cell receptor beta chains drawn from one sample of a study of blood T cell repertoires in COVID-19. Using immunoSEQ multiplex PCR, the repertoire was profiled, and TCRdb retains in-frame clones only, with some absent. The table includes some 150,000 clones, approximately 80% detected once. Material for sequencing was PBMCs or T cells enriched from blood (not recorded which). These receptors were taken from a woman aged 45-59 years who had recovered from COVID-19. Both conserved end residues are part of each CDR3. D genes are given only for firm matches. Size is stated for part of the rows, as once, few or many counts, or as a class when the clone is expanded.

d_gene: .; abundance: .; j_gene: TRBJ1-1; v_gene: TRBV5-1; CDR3nt: TGCGCCAGCAGCGTCGGGGTGAACACTGAAGCTTTCTTT; CDR3aa: CASSVGVNTEAFF
d_gene: .; abundance: .; j_gene: TRBJ1-4; v_gene: TRBV5-8; CDR3nt: TGTGCCAGCAGCCCCGGGAGGGCTACAACTAATGAAAAACTGTTTTTT; CDR3aa: CASSPGRATTNEKLFF
d_gene: .; abundance: .; j_gene: TRBJ1-3; v_gene: TRBV5-1; CDR3nt: TGCGCCAGCAGCCCGGTGAGCTCTGGAAACACCATATATTTT; CDR3aa: CASSPVSSGNTIYF
d_gene: .; abundance: once; j_gene: TRBJ1-6; v_gene: TRBV5-4; CDR3nt: TGTGCCAGCAGCTTCGCAAGCGGCTCCTATAATTCACCCCTCCACTTT; CDR3aa: CASSFASGSYNSPLHF
d_gene: TRBD1; abundance: .; j_gene: TRBJ1-1; v_gene: TRBV10-3; CDR3nt: TGTGCCATCAGGACGGACAGGGCGAACACTGAAGCTTTCTTT; CDR3aa: CAIRTDRANTEAFF
d_gene: .; abundance: .; j_gene: TRBJ1-1; v_gene: TRBV5-4; CDR3nt: TGTGCCAGCAGTATTCCCGGGACTCTCTTGGACACTGAAGCTTTCTTT; CDR3aa: CASSIPGTLLDTEAFF
d_gene: .; abundance: .; j_gene: TRBJ2-5; v_gene: TRBV7-2; CDR3nt: TGTGCCAGCAGCTCTGGCCCCTACCAAGAGACCCAGTACTTC; CDR3aa: CASSSGPYQETQYF
d_gene: TRBD1; abundance: .; j_gene: TRBJ1-1; v_gene: TRBV28; CDR3nt: TGTGCATCAGGGGGCACTGAAGCTTTCTTT; CDR3aa: CASGGTEAFF
d_gene: .; abundance: .; j_gene: TRBJ2-7; v_gene: TRBV6-5; CDR3nt: TGTGCCAGCAGCAACGGGACACGGGGTCCCTACGAGCAGTACTTC; CDR3aa: CASSNGTRGPYEQYF
d_gene: .; abundance: many; j_gene: TRBJ1-6; v_gene: TRBV6-1; CDR3nt: TGTGCCAGCAGTGAAGGTTTCCGGAGCTTACTTCAAAATTCACCCCTCCACTTT; CDR3aa: CASSEGFRSLLQNSPLHF
d_gene: .; abundance: .; j_gene: TRBJ1-5; v_gene: TRBV5-1; CDR3nt: TGCGCCAGCAGCTCCTCAGGGGAGGGACAGCCCCAGCATTTT; CDR3aa: CASSSSGEGQPQHF
d_gene: .; abundance: once; j_gene: TRBJ1-5; v_gene: TRBV28; CDR3nt: TGTGCCAGCAGCCGAAGAGATCAGCCCCAGCATTTT; CDR3aa: CASSRRDQPQHF
d_gene: TRBD2; abundance: .; j_gene: TRBJ2-1; v_gene: TRBV5-1; CDR3nt: TGCGCCAGCAGCTGGAGGAGAGCGGGGGGCTCCCGCAATGAGCAGTTCTTC; CDR3aa: CASSWRRAGGSRNEQFF
d_gene: .; abundance: .; j_gene: TRBJ1-2; v_gene: TRBV6-5; CDR3nt: TGTGCCAGCAGCCTAGGGGGGGGAGGGTATGGCTACACCTTC; CDR3aa: CASSLGGGGYGYTF
d_gene: .; abundance: .; j_gene: TRBJ1-4; v_gene: TRBV11-2; CDR3nt: TGTGCCAGCAGCTTACTCCAGGGGCGGCCTAATGAAAAACTGTTTTTT; CDR3aa: CASSLLQGRPNEKLFF
d_gene: TRBD1; abundance: .; j_gene: TRBJ1-1; v_gene: TRBV5-1; CDR3nt: TGCGCCAGCAGCTTGGGACAGGGGGCTACTGAAGCTTTCTTT; CDR3aa: CASSLGQGATEAFF
d_gene: .; abundance: .; j_gene: TRBJ2-3; v_gene: TRBV28; CDR3nt: TGTGCCAGCAGTAACCCCGGGGGTACAGATACGCAGTATTTT; CDR3aa: CASSNPGGTDTQYF
d_gene: TRBD1; abundance: .; j_gene: TRBJ2-1; v_gene: TRBV24-1; CDR3nt: TGTGCCACCAGTGAGCCGACAGGGGTCGATTACAATGAGCAGTTCTTC; CDR3aa: CATSEPTGVDYNEQFF
d_gene: .; abundance: .; j_gene: TRBJ2-1; v_gene: TRBV7-2; CDR3nt: TGTGCCAGCAGCCCTTCGACTGGTTCCTACAATGAGCAGTTCTTC; CDR3aa: CASSPSTGSYNEQFF
d_gene: .; abundance: .; j_gene: TRBJ2-5; v_gene: TRBV5-1; CDR3nt: TGCGCCAGCAGCTCGCAATCAGACAGACAGGAGACCCAGTACTTC; CDR3aa: CASSSQSDRQETQYF
d_gene: .; abundance: .; j_gene: TRBJ1-1; v_gene: TRBV5-1; CDR3nt: TGCGCCAGCAGCTTGGTAGACCTTTCCTTGGACAGTGAAGCTTTCTTT; CDR3aa: CASSLVDLSLDSEAFF
d_gene: .; abundance: .; j_gene: TRBJ1-1; v_gene: TRBV3-1/TRBV3-2; CDR3nt: TGTGCCAGCAGCCAAGATATGAGGGCGGCGGCTTTCTTT; CDR3aa: CASSQDMRAAAFF